A single sample gave rise to the 16 T cell receptor beta chains below, sequenced in a study of Ad26.COV2.S vaccination and SARS-CoV-2 variants. Here immunoSEQ multiplex PCR was the method, and the copy in TCRdb shows in-frame clones only, minus some. Altogether under 500,000 clones are present, 92% being singletons, with the ten largest covering approximately 1.6%. Noted treatment: 19 received Ad26.COV2.S at low or high dose, single or two shots; 5 received placebo; per-sample allocation not given. Repertoires come from day 63 after the first vaccine or placebo injection. Source: peripheral blood, taken in a trial of Ad26.COV2.S vaccine versus placebo. The source is a person between 18 and 65 years old who received the Ad26.COV2.S COVID-19 vaccine or a placebo.

This chain connects TRBV5-1 to TRBJ1-5, with TRBD1 as a possible D gene (5 bases). Trimming left V 0 bases short and J 3 bases short, with 7 bases between. This CDR3 spans 14 amino acids. From germline, CDR1 is SGHRS and CDR2 YFSETQ. As DNA, the CDR3 is TGCGCCAGCAGCTTGGCAGGGACCAATCAGCCCCAGCATTTT. This codes for CASSLAGTNQPQHF.

This clone showed up many times. The rearrangement uses TRBV6-1 and TRBJ1-4; no reliable D call. V was pared by 2 bases and J by 9 bases, with 13 bases between. The CDR3 consists of 14 residues. The germline gives CDR1 MNHNS, CDR2 SASEGT. For the CDR3, the DNA is TGTGCCAGCAGTGAATATGCCGGGGAGCAAAAACTGTTTTTT. It codes for CASSEYAGEQKLFF.

The chain combines TRBV5-6 with TRBJ2-3; D gene unclear. From germline, CDR1 is SGHDT and CDR2 YYEEEE. This CDR3 comprises 12 residues. Trimming took 9 bases from V and 2 from J, leaving 10 bases between them. The CDR3 DNA reads as TGTGCCATCCTAAAGGTCACAGATACGCAGTATTTT. As protein: CAILKVTDTQYF.

The chain has TRBV28 and TRBJ2-3, with D possibly TRBD1 on 6 matching bases. This CDR3 contains 17 residues. V was trimmed by 5 bases and J by 1 base, leaving 19 bases between them. Germline loops: CDR1 MDHEN, CDR2 SYDVKM. Written as DNA, the CDR3 is TGTGCCAGCAGTCCCTATTCAGGGGTGACGGGCACAGATACGCAGTATTTT. Translated, it gives CASSPYSGVTGTDTQYF.

The chain uses TRBV7-2 and TRBJ1-4; TRBD1 matches at 7 bases. V shed 5 bases, J shed 5 bases, and the junction held 8 bases outside the gene matches. Looked up from germline, CDR1 is SGHTA and CDR2 is FQGNSA. The CDR3 covers 15 residues. CDR3 loop: CASSPLMGQNEKLFF. DNA of the CDR3: TGTGCCAGCAGCCCCCTGATGGGACAGAATGAAAAACTGTTTTTT. The complete variable domain, with remaining parts taken from reference TRBV7-2 and TRBJ1-4, reads GAGVSQSPSNKVTEKGKDVELRCDPISGHTALYWYRQSLGQGLEFLIYFQGNSAPDKSGLPSDRFSAERTGGSVSTLTIQRTQQEDSAVYLCASSPLMGQNEKLFFGSGTQLSVL.

The chain couples TRBV5-1 to TRBJ1-1; D possibly corresponds to TRBD1 (5 bases). V was pared by 0 bases and J by 4 bases, with 16 bases between. The germline CDR1 and CDR2 sequences are SGHRS and YFSETQ. The CDR3 runs to 16 residues. For the CDR3, the DNA is TGCGCCAGCAGCTTGGGGACTGGGGGGTTGGGCACTGAAGCTTTCTTT. As protein: CASSLGTGGLGTEAFF.

V gene TRBV29-1 combines with J gene TRBJ2-7, with D tentatively TRBD1 or TRBD2 (5 bases each). Germline CDR1 SQVTM, CDR2 ANQGSEA. The CDR3 covers 15 residues. V was trimmed by 0 bases and J by 3 bases, leaving 15 bases between them. The CDR3 DNA reads TGCAGCGTTGAAGATCTTCAGAGGGGTCGCTACGAGCAGTACTTC. Translation gives CSVEDLQRGRYEQYF.

The rearrangement links TRBV7-8 to TRBJ1-3; 8 bases map to TRBD1. CDR1 and CDR2 (germline): SGHVS, FQNEAQ. The CDR3 is 14 residues long. V lost 5 bases, J lost 8 bases, and 8 bases stayed unmatched. The CDR3 coding sequence is TGTGCCAGCAGCGCACACAGGGGGTCGGACACCATATATTTT. Its translation is CASSAHRGSDTIYF.

The chain carries TRBV7-2 and TRBJ1-2; 7 bases align to TRBD1. The CDR3 sequence is 15 residues long. Losses at the gene ends were 5 bases for V and 4 bases for J; bases not matched to a gene: 10. Germline V gives CDR1 SGHTA, CDR2 FQGNSA. The CDR3 coding sequence is TGTGCCAGCAGCCAACGGGACAGAGCCTTCTATGGCTACACCTTC. This gives the protein CASSQRDRAFYGYTF.

This clone was observed a few times. V usage is TRBV7-2 and J usage is TRBJ1-3, with D perhaps TRBD1 (6 bases). This CDR3 is built from 17 residues. Germline CDR1 reads SGHTA; CDR2 reads FQGNSA. V dropped 5 bases and J dropped 0 bases, with 17 bases sitting between them. CDR3 in amino acids: CASSLRTATYSGNTIYF. The DNA for the CDR3 is TGTGCCAGCAGCCTTCGGACAGCCACTTACTCTGGAAACACCATATATTTT.

The chain links TRBV4-3 to TRBJ2-7, with 7 bases that match TRBD1. Germline CDR1 is LGHNA and CDR2 is YSLEER. The CDR3 is 16 residues long. J gave up 0 bases and V 1 base, and 6 bases lay outside the gene matches. CDR3 amino acids: CASSQARTGPSYEQYF. In nucleotides, the CDR3 is TGCGCCAGCAGCCAAGCTAGGACAGGACCCTCCTACGAGCAGTACTTC.

The genes are TRBV12-3 or TRBV12-4 and TRBJ2-3; D might be TRBD2 (5 bases). The length of the CDR3 is 13 residues. V lost 4 bases and J lost 5, with 10 bases in between. The DNA for the CDR3 is TGTGCCAGCAGTTCAGGCGGGCGAGATACGCAGTATTTT. Its protein product is CASSSGGRDTQYF.

The CDR3 nucleotides are TGCAGCGTTGACTCAGGGGGCTCCCTCTATGGCTACACCTTC. Its protein product is CSVDSGGSLYGYTF. The chain links TRBV29-1 to TRBJ1-2; 8 positions agree with TRBD1. V lost 3 bases to trimming and J lost 4 bases; unmatched junction nucleotides: 7. CDR1 is SQVTM and CDR2 is ANQGSEA in the germline V gene. CDR3 length: 14 amino acids. Using reference TRBV29-1 and TRBJ1-2 for the parts outside the CDR3, the full variable domain is SAVISQKPSRDICQRGTSLTIQCQVDSQVTMMFWYRQQPGQSLTLIATANQGSEATYESGFVIDKFPISRPNLTFSTLTVSNMSPEDSSIYLCSVDSGGSLYGYTFGSGTRLTVV.

This chain's CDR3 is CSASGQYGYTF. The DNA for the CDR3 is TGCAGTGCTAGTGGACAGTATGGCTACACCTTC. The chain is built from TRBV20-1 and TRBJ1-2, with D possibly matching TRBD1 (6 bases). This CDR3 has 11 amino acids. V was pared by 3 bases and J by 5 bases, with 7 bases between. Germline V gene lookup returns CDR1 DFQATT and CDR2 SNEGSKA (reference sequence).

The chain joins TRBV4-1 to TRBJ2-7, with 11 bases that match TRBD2. Germline V lookup: CDR1 MGHRA, CDR2 YSYEKL. CDR3 size: 15 residues. V gave up 2 bases and J gave up 3 bases; unmatched junction bases: 3. DNA for the CDR3: TGCGCCAGCAGCCAAAGACTAGCGGGAAGCTACGAGCAGTACTTC. The encoded protein is CASSQRLAGSYEQYF.

This chain links TRBV11-2 with TRBJ1-3; no reliable D call. Germline V CDR1 and CDR2: SGHAT, FQNNGV. The CDR3 loop spans 12 amino acids. V gave up 6 bases and J gave up 4 bases, with 7 bases separating them. The CDR3 loop reads CASRGYGNTIYF. The CDR3 nucleotides are TGTGCCAGCAGGGGCTACGGAAACACCATATATTTT.